A single sample gave rise to the 10 T cell receptor beta chains below, sequenced in a study of blood T cell repertoires in COVID-19. The data were produced by immunoSEQ multiplex PCR, yet TCRdb's version contains in-frame clones alone and is incomplete. The repertoire holds approximately 200,000 clones, with about 90% as singletons. Sequencing was done on a sample of PBMCs or T cells enriched from blood (not recorded which). The receptors were gathered from a man aged 25 to 40 who had recovered from COVID-19.

This rearrangement joins TRBV5-1 to TRBJ2-5; 11 bases are a match to TRBD2. The CDR3 runs to 13 residues. Germline V gene sequence: CDR1 SGHRS, CDR2 YFSETQ. V shed 6 bases, J shed 3 bases, and the junction held 1 base outside the gene matches. The CDR3 DNA sequence: TGCGCCAGCAATAGCGGGGGGGAAGAGACCCAGTACTTC. Its protein product is CASNSGGEETQYF.

This chain uses TRBV9 with TRBJ2-2, with 9 bases identical to TRBD1. In germline, CDR1 is SGDLS, CDR2 YYNGEE. This CDR3 has 17 residues. Trimming removed 0 bases from V and 4 bases from J; junction bases left unmatched: 7. CDR3: CASSVGEGQGSTGELFF. The CDR3 DNA follows: TGTGCCAGCAGCGTAGGTGAGGGACAGGGAAGCACCGGGGAGCTGTTTTTT.

The chain is built from TRBV7-2 and TRBJ2-7, with D unresolved. The germline CDR1 and CDR2 sequences are SGHTA and FQGNSA. The CDR3 sequence is 13 residues long. Trimming removed 5 bases from V and 6 bases from J, with 14 bases in between. This CDR3 reads CASSPRDRVEQYF. The CDR3, as DNA: TGTGCCAGCAGCCCAAGAGACCGGGTCGAGCAGTACTTC.

The genes are TRBV11-3 and TRBJ1-3, with 7 bases aligning to TRBD1. Germline CDR1 reads SGHNT; CDR2 reads YENEEA. CDR3 length equals 15 residues. The ends lost 0 bases at V and 4 bases at J; junction bases unmatched: 3. CDR3: CASSLEGQPGNTIYF. The CDR3 nucleotides read TGTGCCAGCAGCTTAGAGGGACAGCCCGGAAACACCATATATTTT.

This rearrangement joins TRBV28 to TRBJ1-6; TRBD1 matches at 8 bases. There are 15 residues in the CDR3. Trimming removed 3 bases from V and 7 bases from J; junction bases left unmatched: 5. CDR1 and CDR2 (germline): MDHEN, SYDVKM. CDR3 DNA: TGTGCCAGCAGTTTGGCGGACAGGGCAAATTCACCCCTCCACTTT. Protein: CASSLADRANSPLHF. Supplemented by reference TRBV28 and TRBJ1-6, the full variable domain reads DVKVTQSSRYLVKRTGEKVFLECVQDMDHENMFWYRQDPGLGLRLIYFSYDVKMKEKGDIPEGYSVSREKKERFSLILESASTNQTSMYLCASSLADRANSPLHFGNGTRLTVT.

This sequence joins TRBV5-1 and TRBJ2-2; TRBD2 agrees at 7 bases. This CDR3 is 16 amino acids long. V shed 4 bases and J 6 bases; nucleotides not matched to a gene: 12. From germline, CDR1 is SGHRS and CDR2 YFSETQ. This chain's CDR3 is CASSKPVGSGAGELFF. The CDR3 DNA follows: TGCGCCAGCAGCAAACCTGTCGGGAGCGGGGCCGGGGAGCTGTTTTTT.

The chain uses TRBV7-2 and TRBJ1-2; 10 nucleotides agree with TRBD1. V gave up 5 bases and J gave up 3 bases; unmatched junction bases: 6. The germline V gene encodes CDR1 SGHTA and CDR2 FQGNSA. This CDR3 has 15 amino acids. The CDR3 DNA reads TGTGCCAGCAGCCCCCCGACAGGGGGCGACTATGGCTACACCTTC. Translating gives CASSPPTGGDYGYTF.

V and J are TRBV7-2 and TRBJ2-7, with 8 bases lining up with TRBD2. Germline CDR1 SGHTA, CDR2 FQGNSA. The length of the CDR3 is 16 residues. After removal of 5 bases from V and 4 bases from J, the junction contained 13 bases not matched to a gene. CDR3 loop: CASSQRGTRNLYEQYF. CDR3 in DNA: TGTGCCAGCAGCCAAAGGGGGACTAGGAACTTATACGAGCAGTACTTC.

The V gene is TRBV9, the J gene TRBJ2-3, with a weak D call TRBD2 (7 bases). Trimming pared 0 bases from V and 4 bases from J, leaving 15 bases between. The CDR3 is made up of 16 amino acids. CDR1 is SGDLS and CDR2 is YYNGEE in the germline V gene. The CDR3 DNA reads as TGTGCCAGCAGCGTAGAAGGGGGGGCAATCTCAGATACGCAGTATTTT. Its translation is CASSVEGGAISDTQYF.

The chain combines TRBV19 with TRBJ1-1; D is perhaps TRBD1 (5 bases). Germline assignment: CDR1 LNHDA and CDR2 SQIVND (reference sequence). This CDR3 comprises 17 residues. The V gene lost 0 bases and the J gene lost 3 bases, with 17 bases spanning the gap. CDR3 nucleotide sequence: TGTGCCAGTAGTATAGATCCGGGGGGATATCGGGACACTGAAGCTTTCTTT. Translating it yields CASSIDPGGYRDTEAFF.